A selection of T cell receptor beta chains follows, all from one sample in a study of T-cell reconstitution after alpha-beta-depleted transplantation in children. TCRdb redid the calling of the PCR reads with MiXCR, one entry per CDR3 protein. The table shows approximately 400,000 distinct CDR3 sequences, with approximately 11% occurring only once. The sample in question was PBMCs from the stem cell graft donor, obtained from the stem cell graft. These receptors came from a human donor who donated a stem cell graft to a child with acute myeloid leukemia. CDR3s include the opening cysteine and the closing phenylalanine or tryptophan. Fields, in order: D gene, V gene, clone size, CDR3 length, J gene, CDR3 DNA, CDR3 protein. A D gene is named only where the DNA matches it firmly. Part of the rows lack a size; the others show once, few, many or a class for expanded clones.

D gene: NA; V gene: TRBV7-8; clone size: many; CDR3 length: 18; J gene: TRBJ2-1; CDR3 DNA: TGTGCCAGCAGCCTCTCCCCTCAAACAGGGCTGTTTAATCGTGAGCAGTTCTTC; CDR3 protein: CASSLSPQTGLFNREQFF
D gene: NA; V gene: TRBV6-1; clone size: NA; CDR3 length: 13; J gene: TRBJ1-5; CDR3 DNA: TGTGCCTCCGGGCGGAGCCTCGCTCAGCCCCAGCATTTT; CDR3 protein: CASGRSLAQPQHF
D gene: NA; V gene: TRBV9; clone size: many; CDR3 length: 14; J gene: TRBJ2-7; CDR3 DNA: TGTGCCAGCAGCGCGGTGGACGGCGCCTACGAGCAGTACTTC; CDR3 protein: CASSAVDGAYEQYF
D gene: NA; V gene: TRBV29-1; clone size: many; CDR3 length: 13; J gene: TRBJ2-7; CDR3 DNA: TGCAGCGTCGAGTTTGAACAGGGTTACGAGCAGTACTTC; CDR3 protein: CSVEFEQGYEQYF
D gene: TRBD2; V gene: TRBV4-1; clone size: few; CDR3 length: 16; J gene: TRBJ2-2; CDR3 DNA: TGCGCCAGCAGCCAAAATCTAGCGGGGTACACCGGGGAGCTGTTTTTT; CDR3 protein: CASSQNLAGYTGELFF
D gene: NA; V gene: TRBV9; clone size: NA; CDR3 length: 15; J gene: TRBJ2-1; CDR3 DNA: TGTGCCAGCAGTTTAGGGCTTAGGGGCTACAATGAGCAGTTCTTC; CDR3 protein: CASSLGLRGYNEQFF
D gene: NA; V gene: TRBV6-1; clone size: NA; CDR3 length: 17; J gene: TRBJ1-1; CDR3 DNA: TGTGCCAGCAGTGAACCGCCGGGAATGGGGCCGAACACTGAAGCTTTCTTT; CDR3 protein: CASSEPPGMGPNTEAFF
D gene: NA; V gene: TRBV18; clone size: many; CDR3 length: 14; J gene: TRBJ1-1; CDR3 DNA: TGTGCCAGCTCACCACCGCAGGGTTACACTGAAGCTTTCTTT; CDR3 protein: CASSPPQGYTEAFF
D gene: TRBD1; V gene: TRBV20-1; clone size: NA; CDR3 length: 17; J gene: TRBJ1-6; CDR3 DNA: TGCAGTGCCGCAAGGACAGGGGCGATTTCTGATAATTCACCCCTCCACTTT; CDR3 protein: CSAARTGAISDNSPLHF
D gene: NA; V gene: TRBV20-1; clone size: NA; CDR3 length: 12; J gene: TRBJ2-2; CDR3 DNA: TGCAGTGCTACCAGGGTTACCGGGGAGCTGTTTTTT; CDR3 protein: CSATRVTGELFF
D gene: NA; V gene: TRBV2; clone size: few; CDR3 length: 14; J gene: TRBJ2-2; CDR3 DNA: TGTGCCAGCCCGGGGCTAATTTACACCGGGGAGCTGTTTTTT; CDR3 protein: CASPGLIYTGELFF
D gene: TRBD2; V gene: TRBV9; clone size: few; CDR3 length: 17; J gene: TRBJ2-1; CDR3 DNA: TGTGCCAGCAGCGTAGGTCTAGCGGGGGCCATCTACAATGAGCAGTTCTTC; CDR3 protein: CASSVGLAGAIYNEQFF
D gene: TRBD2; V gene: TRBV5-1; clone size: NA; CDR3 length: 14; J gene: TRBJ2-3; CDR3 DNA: TGCGCCAGCAGCTTAGCGGGATTAGCAGATACGCAGTATTTT; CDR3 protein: CASSLAGLADTQYF
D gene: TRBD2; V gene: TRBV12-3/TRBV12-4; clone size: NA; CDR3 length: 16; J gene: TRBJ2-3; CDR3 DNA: TGTGCCAGCAGTTGGGGTACTAGCGGGAGTATGGATACGCAGTATTTT; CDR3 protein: CASSWGTSGSMDTQYF
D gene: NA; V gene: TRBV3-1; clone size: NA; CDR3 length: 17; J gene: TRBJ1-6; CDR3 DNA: TGTGCCAGCAGCCGGGCCGGGGGGCGCTGGGCTAATTCACCCCTCCACTTT; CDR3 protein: CASSRAGGRWANSPLHF
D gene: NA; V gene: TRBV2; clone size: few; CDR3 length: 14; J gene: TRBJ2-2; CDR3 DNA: TGTGCCAGCATGATTACAGGGGGGGACGGGGAGCTGTTTTTT; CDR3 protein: CASMITGGDGELFF
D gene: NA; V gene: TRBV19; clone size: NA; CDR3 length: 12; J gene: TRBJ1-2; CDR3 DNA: TGTGCCAGTGGGGAAAACAGCATGCGCTACACCTTC; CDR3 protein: CASGENSMRYTF
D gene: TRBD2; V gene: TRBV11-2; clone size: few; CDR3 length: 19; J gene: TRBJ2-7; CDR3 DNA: TGTGCCAGCAGCGATATCGGCCTAGCGGATCTCCGGAGCTCCTACGAGCAGTACTTC; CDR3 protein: CASSDIGLADLRSSYEQYF
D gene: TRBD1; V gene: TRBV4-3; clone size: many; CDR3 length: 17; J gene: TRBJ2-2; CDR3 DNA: TGCGCCAGCAGCCAAGATACCGGGACAGGGATTGGTCGGGAGCTGTTTTTT; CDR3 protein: CASSQDTGTGIGRELFF
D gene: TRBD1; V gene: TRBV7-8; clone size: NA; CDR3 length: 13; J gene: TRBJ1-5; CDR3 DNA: TGTGCCAGCTCGGGGGACAGTAATCAGCCCCAGCATTTT; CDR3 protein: CASSGDSNQPQHF
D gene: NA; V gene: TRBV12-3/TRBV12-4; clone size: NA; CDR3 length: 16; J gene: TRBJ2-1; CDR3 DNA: TGTGCCAGCAGTTTCTATTCGGGACGCAGCTCCAATGAGCAGTTCTTC; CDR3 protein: CASSFYSGRSSNEQFF
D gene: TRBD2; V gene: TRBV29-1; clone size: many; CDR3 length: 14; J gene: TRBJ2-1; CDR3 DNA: TGCAGCGGTCAACTAGCGGAGCACCTCAATGAGCAGTTCTTC; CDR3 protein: CSGQLAEHLNEQFF
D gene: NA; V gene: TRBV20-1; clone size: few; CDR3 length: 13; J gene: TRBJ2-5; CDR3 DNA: TGCAGTGCTAGTTCCGGGCCCCAAGAGACCCAGTACTTC; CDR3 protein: CSASSGPQETQYF
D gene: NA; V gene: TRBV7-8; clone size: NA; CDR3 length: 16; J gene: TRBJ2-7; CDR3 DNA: TGTGCCAGCAGCTTAGCCGGGACTCCCGAAAGGCACGAGCAGTACTTC; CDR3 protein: CASSLAGTPERHEQYF
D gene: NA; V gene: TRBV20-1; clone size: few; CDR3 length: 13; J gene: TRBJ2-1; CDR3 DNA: TGCAGTGCACTTGTCGGCTCCTACAATGAGCAGTTCTTC; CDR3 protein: CSALVGSYNEQFF
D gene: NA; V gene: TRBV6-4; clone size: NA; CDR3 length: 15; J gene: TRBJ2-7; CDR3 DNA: TGTGCCAGCAGCATCGAAGGAGGGTCCTCCTACGAGCAGTACTTC; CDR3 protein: CASSIEGGSSYEQYF
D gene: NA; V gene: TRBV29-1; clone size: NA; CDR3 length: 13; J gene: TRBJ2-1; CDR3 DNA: TGCAGCGTAGTAGACCTTCTAGTAACTGAGCAGTTCTTC; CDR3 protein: CSVVDLLVTEQFF
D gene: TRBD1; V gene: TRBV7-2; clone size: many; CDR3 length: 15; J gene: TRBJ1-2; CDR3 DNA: TGTGCCAGCAGCCCTACGGGACAGGGGTATTATGGCTACACCTTC; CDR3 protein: CASSPTGQGYYGYTF
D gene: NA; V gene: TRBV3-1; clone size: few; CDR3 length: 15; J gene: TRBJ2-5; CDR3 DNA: TGTGCCAGCAGCCAGACGTCGGGGTTTGGTGAGACCCAGTACTTC; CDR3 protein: CASSQTSGFGETQYF
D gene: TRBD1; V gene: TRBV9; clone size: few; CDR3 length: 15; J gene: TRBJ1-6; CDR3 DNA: TGTGCCAGCAGAGCCGGGACAGGTGTTAATTCACCCCTCCACTTT; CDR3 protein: CASRAGTGVNSPLHF
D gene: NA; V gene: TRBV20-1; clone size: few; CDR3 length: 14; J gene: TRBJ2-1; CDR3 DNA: TGCAGTGCTAGAGATTATCAGAAGTACAATGAGCAGTTCTTC; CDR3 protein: CSARDYQKYNEQFF
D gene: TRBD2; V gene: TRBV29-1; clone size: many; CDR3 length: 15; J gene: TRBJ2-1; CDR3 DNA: TGCAGCGCCGGACTAGCGGGAGCCCGTTACAATGAGCAGTTCTTC; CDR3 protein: CSAGLAGARYNEQFF
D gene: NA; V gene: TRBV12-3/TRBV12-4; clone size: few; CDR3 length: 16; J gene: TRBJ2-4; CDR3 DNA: TGTGCCAGCAGTTCCGACGATCAGGTACCCCGGGCCATTCAGTACTTC; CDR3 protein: CASSSDDQVPRAIQYF
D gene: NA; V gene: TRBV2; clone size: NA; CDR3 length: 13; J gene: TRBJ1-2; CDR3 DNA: TGTGCCAGCAGTCCTCCGGGGAACTATGGCTACACCTTC; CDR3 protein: CASSPPGNYGYTF
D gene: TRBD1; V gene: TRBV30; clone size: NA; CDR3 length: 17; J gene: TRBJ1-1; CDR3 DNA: TGTGCCTGGAGTCGTTGGACAGGTCAGTCGCTGAACACTGAAGCTTTCTTT; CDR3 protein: CAWSRWTGQSLNTEAFF
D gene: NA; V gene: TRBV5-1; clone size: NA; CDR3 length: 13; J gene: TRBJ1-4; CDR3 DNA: TGCGCCAGCAGCTTGCAGCCTAATGAAAAACTGTTTTTT; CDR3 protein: CASSLQPNEKLFF
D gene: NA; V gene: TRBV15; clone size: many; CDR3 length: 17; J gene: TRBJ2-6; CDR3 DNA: TGTGCCACCAGCAGCACATACAGGAGCTCTGGGGCCAACGTCCTGACTTTC; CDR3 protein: CATSSTYRSSGANVLTF
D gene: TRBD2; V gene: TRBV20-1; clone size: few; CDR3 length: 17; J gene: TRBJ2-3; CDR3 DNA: TGCAGTGCTACTCCCCCCCGGACTAGCGGGAGGGGGAGTACGCAGTATTTT; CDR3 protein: CSATPPRTSGRGSTQYF
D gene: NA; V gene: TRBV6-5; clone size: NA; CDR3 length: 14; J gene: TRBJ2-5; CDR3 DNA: TGTGCCAGCAGTTATATGGAGCGGGAAGAGACCCAGTACTTC; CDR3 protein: CASSYMEREETQYF
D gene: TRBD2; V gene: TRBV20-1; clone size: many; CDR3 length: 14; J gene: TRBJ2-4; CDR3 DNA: TGCAGTCTGCCCGGGAGGAGGGCCAAAAACATTCAGTACTTC; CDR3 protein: CSLPGRRAKNIQYF
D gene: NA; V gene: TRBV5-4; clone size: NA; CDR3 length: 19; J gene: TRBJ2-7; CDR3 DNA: TGTGCCAGCAGCTTGGTTCGGGGACTAACAGGGAAGAGCTCCTACGAGCAGTACTTC; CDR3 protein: CASSLVRGLTGKSSYEQYF
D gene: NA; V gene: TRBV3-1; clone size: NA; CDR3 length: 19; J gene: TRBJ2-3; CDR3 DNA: TGTGCCAGCAGCCAACCCCCCTTAAGGGTAACTAGGTACACAGATACGCAGTATTTT; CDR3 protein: CASSQPPLRVTRYTDTQYF
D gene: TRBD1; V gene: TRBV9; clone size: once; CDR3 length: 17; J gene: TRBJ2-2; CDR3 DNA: TGTGCCAGCAGCGCCCAATCGACAGGGGTAAACACCGGGGAGCTGTTTTTT; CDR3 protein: CASSAQSTGVNTGELFF
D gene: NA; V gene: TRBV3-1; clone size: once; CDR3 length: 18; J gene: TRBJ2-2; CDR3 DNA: TGTGCCAGCACCCAAAACTGGTTTCAGGACGCGAACACCGGGGAGCTGTTTTTT; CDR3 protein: CASTQNWFQDANTGELFF
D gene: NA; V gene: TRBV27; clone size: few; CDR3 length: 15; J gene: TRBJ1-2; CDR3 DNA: TGTGCCAGCAGTTTGAGCCCGACGGGGCGGTATGGCTACACCTTC; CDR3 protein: CASSLSPTGRYGYTF
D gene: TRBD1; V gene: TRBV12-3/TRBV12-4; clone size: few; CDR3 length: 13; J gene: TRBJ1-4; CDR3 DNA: TGTGCCAGCAGGCGGACAGGGGTCGAAAAACTGTTTTTT; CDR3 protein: CASRRTGVEKLFF
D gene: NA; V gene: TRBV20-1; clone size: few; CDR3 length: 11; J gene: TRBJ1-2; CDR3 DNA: TGCAGTGCTAGAGATCACCCAGGCTACACCTTC; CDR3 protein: CSARDHPGYTF
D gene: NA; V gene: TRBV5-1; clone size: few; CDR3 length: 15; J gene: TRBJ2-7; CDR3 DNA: TGCGCCAGCAGCTTGGCCGAGGGCTGGGCCTACGAGCAGTACTTC; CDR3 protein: CASSLAEGWAYEQYF
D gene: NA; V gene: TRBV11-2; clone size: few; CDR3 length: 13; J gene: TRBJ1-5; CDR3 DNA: TGTGCCAGCAGCTTAATCGAAACTCAGCCCCAGCATTTT; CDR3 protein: CASSLIETQPQHF
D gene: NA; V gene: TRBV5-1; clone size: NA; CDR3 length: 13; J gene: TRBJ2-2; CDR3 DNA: TGCGCCAGCATGATGGGTGATGCCGGGGAGCTGTTTTTT; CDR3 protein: CASMMGDAGELFF
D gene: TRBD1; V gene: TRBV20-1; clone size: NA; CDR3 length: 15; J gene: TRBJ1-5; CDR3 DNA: TGCAGTGCCCTACCCGAGGACAGGGGAGGTCAGCCCCAGCATTTT; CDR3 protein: CSALPEDRGGQPQHF
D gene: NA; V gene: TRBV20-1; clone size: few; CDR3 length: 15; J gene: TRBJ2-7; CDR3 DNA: TGCAGTGCTAGAGATGGTAGTGGTCCCTCCTACGAGCAGTACTTC; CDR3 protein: CSARDGSGPSYEQYF
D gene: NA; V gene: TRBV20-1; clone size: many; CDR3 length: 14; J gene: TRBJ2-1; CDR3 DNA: TGCAGTGCTGGGTACGCCCTTCGTGGGGATGAGCAGTTCTTC; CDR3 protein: CSAGYALRGDEQFF
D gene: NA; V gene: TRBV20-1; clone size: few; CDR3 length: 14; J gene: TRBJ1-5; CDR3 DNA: TGCAGTGCTACGGCCGGGAACAGCAATCAGCCCCAGCATTTT; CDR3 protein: CSATAGNSNQPQHF
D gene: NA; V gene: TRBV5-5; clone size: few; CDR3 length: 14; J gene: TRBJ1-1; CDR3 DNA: TGTGCCAGCAGCCCGGGAGGTCAGGCCTTTGAAGCTTTCTTT; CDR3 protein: CASSPGGQAFEAFF
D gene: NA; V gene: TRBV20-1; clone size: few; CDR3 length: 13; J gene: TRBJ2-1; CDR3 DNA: TGCAGTGCTAGGAGTGGGAGAGTCGATGAGCAGTTCTTC; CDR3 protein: CSARSGRVDEQFF
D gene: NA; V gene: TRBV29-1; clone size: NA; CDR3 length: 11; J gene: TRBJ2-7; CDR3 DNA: TGCAGCGTTGCGGATACCTACGAGCAGTACTTC; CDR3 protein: CSVADTYEQYF
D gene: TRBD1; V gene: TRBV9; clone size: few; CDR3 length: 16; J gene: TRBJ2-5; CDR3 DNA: TGTGCCAGCAGCGTAGAGTTGTGGGACAGACAAGAGACCCAGTACTTC; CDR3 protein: CASSVELWDRQETQYF
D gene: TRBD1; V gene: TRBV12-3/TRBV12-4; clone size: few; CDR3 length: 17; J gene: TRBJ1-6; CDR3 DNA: TGTGCCAGCACATCCCAGTATCGGACAGGGATTAATTCACCCCTCCACTTT; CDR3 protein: CASTSQYRTGINSPLHF
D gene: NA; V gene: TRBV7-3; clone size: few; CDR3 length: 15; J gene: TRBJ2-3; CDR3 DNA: TGTGCCAGCAGCTTCAGACCCGGACGGAAAGATACGCAGTATTTT; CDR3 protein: CASSFRPGRKDTQYF